The 8 T cell receptor beta chains below come from one sample, sequenced in a study of technical replicates of blood from several donors. The method was immunoSEQ multiplex PCR; TCRdb's version includes in-frame clones alone and lacks a portion of them. The table has some 75,000 clones, about 96% seen once. The sequenced material came from T cells isolated from PBMCs. Receptor source: a human donor in good health.

The chain uses TRBV4-1 and TRBJ1-3, with TRBD1 identical over 7 bases. The CDR3 loop spans 13 amino acids. Germline V gives CDR1 MGHRA, CDR2 YSYEKL. V was pared by 8 bases and J by 3 bases, with 4 bases of the junction left unmatched. CDR3 DNA sequence: TGCGCCAGCTGGGACAGCCTTGGAAACACCATATATTTT. Translating it yields CASWDSLGNTIYF.

The V call is TRBV7-3, the J call TRBJ1-2; a weak D match, TRBD1 (5 bases). Germline V gene data show CDR1 as SGHTA and CDR2 as FQGTGA. V shed 1 base and J shed 6 bases, with 12 bases lying between them. The CDR3 sequence is 14 residues long. CDR3 sequence: CASSLNGGADGYTF. The DNA for the CDR3 is TGTGCCAGCAGCTTAAACGGCGGGGCAGATGGCTACACCTTC.

This chain joins TRBV7-9 and TRBJ2-7, with TRBD2 as a possible D gene (5 bases). The length of the CDR3 is 13 residues. Germline V gene sequence: CDR1 SEHNR, CDR2 FQNEAQ (reference sequence). V was pared by 3 bases and J by 6 bases, with 12 bases between. CDR3 protein: CASSFGGSGEQYF. The CDR3 DNA is TGTGCCAGCAGCTTCGGTGGGAGCGGCGAGCAGTACTTC. Looking up the rest from reference TRBV7-9 and TRBJ2-7 gives the full variable domain: DTGVSQNPRHKITKRGQNVTFRCDPISEHNRLYWYRQTLGQGPEFLTYFQNEAQLEKSRLLSDRFSAERPKGSFSTLEIQRTEQGDSAMYLCASSFGGSGEQYFGPGTRLTVT.

V is TRBV5-5 and J is TRBJ2-7, with 8 positions matching TRBD1. Trimming cost V 2 bases and J 4 bases; bases outside gene matches: 5. Germline CDR1 SGHKS, CDR2 YYEKEE (reference sequence). CDR3 length: 14 amino acids. CDR3 residues: CASSLGQGWYEQYF. CDR3 coding DNA: TGTGCCAGCAGCTTAGGACAGGGTTGGTACGAGCAGTACTTC.

The chain recombines TRBV6-5 with TRBJ1-3; D remains ambiguous. Germline loops: CDR1 MNHEY, CDR2 SVGAGI. V lost 6 bases and J lost 0, with 9 bases in between. CDR3 length: 14 amino acids. The CDR3 DNA follows: TGTGCCAGCAGCACACCCGTCTCTGGAAACACCATATATTTT. It yields the protein CASSTPVSGNTIYF.

The V gene is TRBV6-5, the J gene TRBJ1-4; D might be TRBD1 (5 bases). The CDR3 loop spans 14 amino acids. V was clipped by 6 bases and J by 7 bases, with 15 bases between them. The germline CDR1 and CDR2 sequences are MNHEY and SVGAGI. The CDR3: CASSVRGGGEKLFF. The CDR3 DNA sequence: TGTGCCAGCAGCGTTAGGGGCGGGGGTGAAAAACTGTTTTTT.

The chain couples TRBV6-5 to TRBJ1-5, with D perhaps TRBD1 (6 bases). The V end lost 5 bases, the J end lost 0 bases, and 8 bases lay between the germline ends. CDR3 length: 14 residues. Germline loops: CDR1 MNHEY, CDR2 SVGAGI. The CDR3 sequence is CASSGTNSNQPQHF. CDR3 coding DNA: TGTGCCAGCAGTGGGACAAATAGCAATCAGCCCCAGCATTTT.

The chain is built from TRBV2 and TRBJ2-5; the match to TRBD1 covers 7 bases. Trimming cost V 6 bases and J 0 bases; bases outside gene matches: 10. The CDR3 is 16 amino acids. From germline, CDR1 is SNHLY and CDR2 FYNNEI. CDR3 bases: TGTGCCAGCAGCCATTTCGGGACAGACCACCAAGAGACCCAGTACTTC. Its protein is CASSHFGTDHQETQYF. The variable domain in full, with the rest retrieved from reference TRBV2 and TRBJ2-5, is EPEVTQTPSHQVTQMGQEVILRCVPISNHLYFYWYRQILGQKVEFLVSFYNNEISEKSEIFDDQFSVERPDGSNFTLKIRSTKLEDSAMYFCASSHFGTDHQETQYFGPGTRLLVL.